This is a list of T cell receptor beta chains from one sample in a study of blood T cell repertoires in COVID-19. Repertoires were generated with immunoSEQ multiplex PCR, while TCRdb's copy carries only in-frame clones and drops some. There are some 150,000 clones in the sample; 85% to 90% occur only once, and roughly a tenth lies in the top ten. Sequencing was done on a sample of peripheral blood. These receptors were collected from a man aged 50-60 years with active or convalescent COVID-19. Each CDR3 is given with its conserved first and last residue.

V gene	CDR3 protein
TRBV7-2	CASRRDTACYF
TRBV10-1	CASSPGTESSYEQYF
TRBV4-3	CASSQDPSHLAGGTDTQYF
TRBV28	CASSLNPIYEQYF
TRBV5-1	CASSLAGQGTDTQYF
TRBV7-3	CASSFTSSGSAGELFF
TRBV29-1	CSVRQGEQPQHF
TRBV7-3	CASSISGTGAYEQYF
TRBV9	CASRRGVSSYNEQFF
TRBV10-3	CAISSGTTNNEQFF
TRBV28	CASSLSVTGRTGELFF
TRBV12-3/TRBV12-4	CASSTTVNQPQHF
TRBV4-1	CASSQAAGTGRETQYF
TRBV18	CASSPPSQASEAFF
TRBV7-2	CASSSDREQPQHF
TRBV5-1	CASSLTTVSGANVLTF
TRBV6-5	CASSRQGVSNQPQHF
TRBV10-3	CAVQGMNTEAFF
TRBV27	CASSLSMPDFGGTYNSPLHF
TRBV6-5	CASSSRGVNTEAFF
TRBV6-5	CASRFRGVAGELFF
TRBV7-9	CASSLVAGGPETQYF
TRBV6-5	CASSPGTANEQFF
TRBV29-1	CSVGGRGGETQYF
TRBV24-1	CATSDSSLSEQFF
TRBV25-1	CASSFRSGETQYF
TRBV27	CASSPRGGSNYGYTF
TRBV28	CASRAAFGTGYYSGANVLTF
TRBV5-6	CASSFRGLWELFF
TRBV24-1	CATQRGGVSTEAFF
TRBV27	CASSAGMNTEAFF
TRBV2	CASSTGTSGRGSEQFF
TRBV3-1/TRBV3-2	CASSHSGRARFANEQYF
TRBV10-3	CAISDPGQGRSYEQYF
TRBV29-1	CSVVGLRTEAFF
TRBV19	CASRRDSTQYEQYF
TRBV6-2/TRBV6-3	CASSARSTDTQYF
TRBV5-1	CASSLETVNTEAFF
TRBV27	CASSYIYTGELFF
TRBV3-1/TRBV3-2	CASSQGRTRGYNEQFF
TRBV6-5	CASSYSTVNTEAFF
TRBV5-1	CASSLAYGQGATGELFF
TRBV4-3	CASSQDWTSPQYEQYF
TRBV4-1	CASSQDRDRQETQYF
TRBV21-1	CASTFPGTGNKNGAFF
TRBV6-2/TRBV6-3	CASSYAGQGKTQYF
TRBV9	CASSVGQGNYGYTF
TRBV6-1	CASSETGRDRTGELFF
TRBV7-8	CASSLRTGVEQYF
TRBV28	CASSSLTSDHYEQYF
TRBV29-1	CSVKGTVNTGELFF
TRBV27	CASRPGDRGMNTEAFF
TRBV19	CASSWAGHNEQFF